This section outlines one TCR beta chain sequence together with its context. This clone was counted once. The clone's antigen remains unknown. Within one base of it there is no much larger clone, and no base qualities were kept. This record comes from a study of PD-1 blockade in mismatch repair-deficient tumors (dated by TCRdb to the late 2010s). About the study as a whole: Between late 2013 and 2016, the trial enrolled fewer than 95 consecutive patients with 12 mismatch repair-deficient cancer types, every one of whom had been previously treated and was progressing. Deep sequencing of TCR CDR3 regions was used to track tumor-associated T cell clones in peripheral blood of patients responding to PD-1 blockade.

The library was generated by the immunoSEQ multiplex PCR assay. The table comes from immuneACCESS by way of TCRdb, which keeps in-frame sequences with V and J called. Part of the clones is missing from these tables; in studies checked, under half for an unresolved V gene and the rest for unknown reasons. The sample profile shows 120,000 or so clones; around nine tenths of them were found once. The biggest ten clones account for roughly 10% of the sample. Broader findings and caveats from the paper: Rapid expansion after pembrolizumab followed by contraction, generally before radiologic responses, was shown by tumor-resident clones, which were often undetectable in blood before treatment.

Sequences SGHTA (CDR1) and FQGNSA (CDR2) are obtained from the germline V gene. The CDR3 covers 16 residues, taking in both the cysteine and the phenylalanine. Only the CDR3 DNA is retained, 48 bases long and in frame from the first base. Ends trimmed: V by 5 bases, J by 5 bases; bases unmatched to a gene: 12. For each enrolled patient, mismatch repair deficiency was established using either polymerase chain reaction or immunohistochemistry. Three patients who responded to pembrolizumab therapy underwent TCR sequencing. The phase II trial prospectively tested pembrolizumab PD-1 blockade in advanced mismatch repair-deficient cancers regardless of tissue of origin. Peripheral blood T cell samples were gathered serially, both before PD-1 blockade started and at multiple time points afterward. Blood sampling times were expressed in weeks after the first pembrolizumab dose.

This chain is built from TRBV7-2 and TRBJ2-1, with 7 bases aligning to TRBD1. This clonotype originated in an adult with mismatch repair-deficient cancer. Source: peripheral blood, taken approximately 70 weeks after starting pembrolizumab. The nucleotide sequence reads TGTGCCAGCAGCCAAGTCGCACAGGGGTGGAACAATGAGCAGTTCTTC. Its product reads: CASSQVAQGWNNEQFF.